This T cell receptor (beta chain) stems from a study of T cell repertoires in cytomegalovirus infection (dated by TCRdb to between 2019 and 2020). Regarding the study in general: Because public TCR beta signatures pointed to carriage of CMV infection together with the matching HLA type, the HLA type of each donor mattered for the analysis. Overall results and qualifications from the work: The ex vivo response was dominated by HLA-C-restricted CMV-specific TCR beta clonotypes, which also provided the single most frequent clonotype in two of eight donors. In both this cohort and an independent roughly 350-donor cohort, the cumulative frequency of public TCR beta family members distinguished carriers of CMV infection plus the relevant HLA type.

This clonotype has at least ten counts. Its antigen has not been determined. Base qualities are not at hand, and no much larger clone is one base apart. Instrument on record: Illumina HiSeq 1500. TCRdb trimmed public reads at Q25 via fastp, called clones via MiXCR and kept in-frame beta chains. Identical CDR3 proteins give one entry, which carries the most common genes and DNA. This sample comprises about 310,000 distinct CDR3 sequences, about 17% of them detected only once. The ten largest clones add up to approximately 12% of the sample. From the cysteine up to the phenylalanine, the CDR3 has a length of 14 residues. This entry keeps only the CDR3 DNA: 42 bases, framed from base 1. In the germline V gene, CDR1 corresponds to SGHVS and CDR2 to FNYEAQ. Deletion took 1 base off V and 1 base off J, with a span of 7 bases between the germline ends.

This TCR was recovered from a human donor in good health (CMV status not recorded). Some clones in this sample may be carry-over from other donors' samples. This receptor chain uses TRBV7-6 and TRBJ1-1; the D gene is not confidently resolved. Sequenced: PBMCs. The CDR3 reads CASSLGGRNTEAFF. The DNA sequence follows: TGTGCCAGCAGCTTAGGCGGCAGGAACACTGAAGCTTTCTTT.